This entry concerns a single T cell receptor beta chain. The antigen is unknown. This sample is drawn from a study of memory B cells and T cells in multiple sclerosis. Findings and caveats of the study: Normalization was needed because clone-set size differences affected shared clonotype counts.

Profiling relied on immunoSEQ multiplex PCR, and the TCRdb table lists in-frame clones only, not all of them. The sample holds under 50,000 clones, roughly 87% seen once. After stimulus-free culture, autoproliferating CFSE-dim and non-proliferating CFSE-high T cells were sequenced separately. Roughly 5x10^7 CFSE-labeled PBMCs were cultured around seven days unstimulated, then replicate wells were pooled. The PBMCs received approximately 0.5 uM CFSE and serum-free culture with no added stimuli. This sequence was found in a human donor with multiple sclerosis. Sequencing used PBMCs from blood kept in culture.

The CDR3: CASSPTGSSNQPQHF. The DNA for the CDR3 is TGTGCCAGCAGCCCTACAGGATCTAGCAATCAGCCCCAGCATTTT. The chain joins TRBV7-2 to TRBJ1-5; tentatively, D is TRBD1 (5 bases). The length of the CDR3 is 15 residues. V was cut by 5 bases and J by 0 bases, with 11 bases left in between. Germline assignment: CDR1 SGHTA and CDR2 FQGNSA.